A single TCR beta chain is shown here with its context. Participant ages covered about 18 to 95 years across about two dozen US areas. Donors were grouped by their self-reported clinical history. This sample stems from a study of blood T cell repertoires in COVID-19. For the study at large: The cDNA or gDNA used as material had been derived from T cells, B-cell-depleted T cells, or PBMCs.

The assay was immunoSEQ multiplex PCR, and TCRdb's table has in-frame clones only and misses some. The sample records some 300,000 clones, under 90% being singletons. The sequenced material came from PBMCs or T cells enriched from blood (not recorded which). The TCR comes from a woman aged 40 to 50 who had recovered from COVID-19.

CDR3 bases: TGCGCCAGCAGCGCCGGACAGGGGGCTGGTGGCTACACCTTC. Protein sequence: CASSAGQGAGGYTF. This rearrangement joins TRBV5-1 to TRBJ1-2, with 11 nucleotides matching TRBD1. The CDR3 contains 14 residues. CDR1 and CDR2 from the germline V gene are SGHRS and YFSETQ. Trimming at V came to 4 bases and at J to 7 bases, leaving 6 bases not matched to a gene.